Detailed here is one T cell receptor (beta chain). Its antigen is not identified. The data originate from a study of cytomegalovirus exposure and HLA in healthy donors. Notes on the study in general: In vitro, three CMV-associated chains proved specific for CMV antigens. When analyzed later, a missense DCLRE1C variant was found to be linked to TCR beta V- and J-gene trimming.

The CDR3 runs 17 residues. The germline V gene has CDR1 LGHNT and CDR2 FRNRAP. Trimming cost V 1 base and J 3 bases; bases outside gene matches: 6. The PCR made use of 60 Vbeta and 13 Jbeta primers. The repertoire was sequenced with immunoSEQ multiplex PCR; TCRdb's copy has only in-frame clones and lacks some. The sample contains 150,000 to 200,000 clones, 80% of which appear only once. The genes are TRBV12-5 and TRBJ2-1; 10 bases match TRBD1. The sample was PBMCs. This TCR was sampled from a young man in good health and CMV-seropositive. This chain's CDR3 is CASGLGEGQGFYNEQFF. CDR3 DNA: TGTGCTAGTGGTTTGGGTGAGGGACAGGGGTTCTACAATGAGCAGTTCTTC.